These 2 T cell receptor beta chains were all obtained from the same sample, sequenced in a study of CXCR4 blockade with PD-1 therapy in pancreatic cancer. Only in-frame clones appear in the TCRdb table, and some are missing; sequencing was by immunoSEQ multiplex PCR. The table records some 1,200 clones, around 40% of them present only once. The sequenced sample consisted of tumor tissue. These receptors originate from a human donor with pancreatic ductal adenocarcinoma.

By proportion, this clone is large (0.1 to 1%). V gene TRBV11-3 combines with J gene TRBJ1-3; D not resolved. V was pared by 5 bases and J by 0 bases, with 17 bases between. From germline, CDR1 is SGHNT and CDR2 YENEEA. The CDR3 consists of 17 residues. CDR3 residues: CASSPRTGPNSGNTIYF. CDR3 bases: TGTGCCAGCAGCCCAAGGACGGGTCCAAACTCTGGAAACACCATATATTTT. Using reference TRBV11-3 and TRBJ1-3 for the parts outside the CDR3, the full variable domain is EAGVVQSPRYKIIEKKQPVAFWCNPISGHNTLYWYLQNLGQGPELLIRYENEEAVDDSQLPKDRFSAERLKGVDSTLKIQPAELGDSAVYLCASSPRTGPNSGNTIYFGEGSWLTVV.

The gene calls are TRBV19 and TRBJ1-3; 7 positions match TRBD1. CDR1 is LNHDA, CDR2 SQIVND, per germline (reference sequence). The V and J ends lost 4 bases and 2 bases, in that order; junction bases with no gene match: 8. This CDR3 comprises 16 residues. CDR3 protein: CASSTHAGGTGNTIYF. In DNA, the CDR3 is TGTGCCAGTAGTACCCACGCAGGGGGAACTGGAAACACCATATATTTT.